This record concerns one T cell receptor (beta chain) sequence. Antigen unknown. Pooling of second doses given at about 4 or about 12 weeks was done. Germline assignment: CDR1 GTSNPN and CDR2 SVGIG (reference sequence). This CDR3 has 13 residues. V was shortened by 3 bases and J by 3 bases, with 11 bases between the two germline ends. These data come from a study of T cell responses to AZD1222 COVID-19 vaccine. Regarding the study as a whole: There were repertoire samples only from the period after the peak T cell response. Spike-spanning, vaccine-associated CD4 TCRs were dominant at 160-218 and 743-854.

Repertoires were generated with immunoSEQ multiplex PCR, while TCRdb's copy carries only in-frame clones and drops some. Of around 130,000 clones listed, about nine tenths are singletons. The chain couples TRBV30 to TRBJ1-2, with D hard to call. Here the sequenced sample was peripheral blood, taken 28 days after the second AZD1222 dose. This receptor was identified in an adult who received the AZD1222 COVID-19 vaccine. The CDR3 loop is CAWSEGIYYGYTF. The CDR3 coding sequence is TGTGCCTGGAGCGAGGGCATTTACTATGGCTACACCTTC. Complete variable domain (other parts from reference TRBV30 and TRBJ1-2): SQTIHQWPATLVQPVGSPLSLECTVEGTSNPNLYWYRQAAGRGLQLLFYSVGIGQISSEVPQNLSASRPQDRQFILSSKKLLLSDSGFYLCAWSEGIYYGYTFGSGTRLTVV.